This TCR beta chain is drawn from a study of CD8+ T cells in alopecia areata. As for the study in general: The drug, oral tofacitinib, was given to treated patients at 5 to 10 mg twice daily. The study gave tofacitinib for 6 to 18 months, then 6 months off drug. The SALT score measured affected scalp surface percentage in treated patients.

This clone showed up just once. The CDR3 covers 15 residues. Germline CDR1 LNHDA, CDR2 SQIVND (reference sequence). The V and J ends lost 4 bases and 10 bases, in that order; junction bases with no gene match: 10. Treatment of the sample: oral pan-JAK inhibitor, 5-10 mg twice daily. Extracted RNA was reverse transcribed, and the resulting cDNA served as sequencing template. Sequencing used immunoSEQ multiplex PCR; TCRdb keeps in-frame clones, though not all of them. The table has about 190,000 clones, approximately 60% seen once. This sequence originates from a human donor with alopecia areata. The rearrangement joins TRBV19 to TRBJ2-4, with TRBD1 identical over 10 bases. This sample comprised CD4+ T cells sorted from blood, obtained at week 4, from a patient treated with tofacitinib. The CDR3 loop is CASSSPGTGASIQYF. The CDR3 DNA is TGTGCCAGTAGTAGCCCCGGGACAGGGGCCTCGATTCAGTACTTC.